This entry concerns a single T cell receptor (beta chain). The sample belongs to a study of blood T cell repertoires in COVID-19. In the study overall: Researchers got acute and convalescent COVID-19 samples from the United States, Italy and Spain. Nucleic acid was either cDNA or gDNA, and it came from T cells, B-cell-depleted T cells, or PBMCs.

The authors' processing: Estimation of nucleated cell counts was performed using reference gene primer amplification. Sequencing used immunoSEQ multiplex PCR; TCRdb keeps in-frame clones, though not all of them. V, J and clone size are those of that table, while D and trimming were read from the DNA. This sample has under 250,000 clones; approximately 84% occur once, and the top ten carry 4% to 5.5%. This CDR3 comprises 15 residues. The germline V gene encodes CDR1 SEHNR and CDR2 FQNEAQ (reference sequence). V was clipped by 1 base and J by 6 bases, with 12 bases between them. The chain is built from TRBV7-9 and TRBJ1-4; D is possibly TRBD1 (5 bases). The sequenced material came from peripheral blood. The source of this sequence is a man aged 50-59 years with active or convalescent COVID-19. The CDR3 nucleotides read TGTGCCAGCAGCTTAGATAGGGGCTCGGATGAAAAACTGTTTTTT. Translating it yields CASSLDRGSDEKLFF.